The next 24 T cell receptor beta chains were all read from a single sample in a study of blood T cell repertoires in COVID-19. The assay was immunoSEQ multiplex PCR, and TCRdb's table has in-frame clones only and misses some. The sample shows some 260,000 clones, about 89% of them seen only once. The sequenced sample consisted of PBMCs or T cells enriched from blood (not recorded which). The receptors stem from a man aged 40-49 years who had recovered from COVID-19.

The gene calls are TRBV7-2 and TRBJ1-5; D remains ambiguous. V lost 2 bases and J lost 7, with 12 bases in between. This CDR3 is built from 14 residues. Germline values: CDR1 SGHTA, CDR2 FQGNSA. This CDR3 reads CASSLTRANQPQHF. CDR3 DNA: TGTGCCAGCAGCTTAACGAGGGCGAACCAGCCCCAGCATTTT.

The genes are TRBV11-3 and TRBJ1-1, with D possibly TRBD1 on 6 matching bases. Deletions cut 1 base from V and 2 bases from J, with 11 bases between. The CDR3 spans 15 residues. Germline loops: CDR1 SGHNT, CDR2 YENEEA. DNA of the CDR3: TGTGCCAGCAGCTTAGGTGGGGACATCAACACTGAAGCTTTCTTT. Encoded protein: CASSLGGDINTEAFF.

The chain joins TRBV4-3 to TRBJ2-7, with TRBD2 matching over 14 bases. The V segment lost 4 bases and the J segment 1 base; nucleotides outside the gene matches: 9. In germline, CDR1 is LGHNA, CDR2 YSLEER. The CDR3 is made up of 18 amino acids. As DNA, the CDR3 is TGCGCCAGCAGCCGAGGGACTAGCGGGAGTGGCCCTTCCTACGAGCAGTACTTC. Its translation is CASSRGTSGSGPSYEQYF.

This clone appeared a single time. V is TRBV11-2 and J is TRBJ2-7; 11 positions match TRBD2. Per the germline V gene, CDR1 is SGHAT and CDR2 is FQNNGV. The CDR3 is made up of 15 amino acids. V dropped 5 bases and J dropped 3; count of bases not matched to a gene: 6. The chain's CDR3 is CASSVGTSGVYEQYF. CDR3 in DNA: TGTGCCAGCAGCGTCGGGACTAGCGGAGTCTACGAGCAGTACTTC.

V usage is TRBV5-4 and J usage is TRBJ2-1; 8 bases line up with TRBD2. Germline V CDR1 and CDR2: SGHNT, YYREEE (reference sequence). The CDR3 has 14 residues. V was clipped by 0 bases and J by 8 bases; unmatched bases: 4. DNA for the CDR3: TGTGCCAGCAGCTTGGCGGGAGGGGGGGATGAGCAGTTCTTC. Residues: CASSLAGGGDEQFF.

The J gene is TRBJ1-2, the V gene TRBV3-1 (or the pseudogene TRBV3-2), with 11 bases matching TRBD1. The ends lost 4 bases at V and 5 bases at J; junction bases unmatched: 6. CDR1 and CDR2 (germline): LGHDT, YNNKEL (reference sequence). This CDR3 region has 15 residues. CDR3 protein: CASSLGTGGMYGYTF. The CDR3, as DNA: TGTGCCAGCAGCCTCGGGACAGGGGGAATGTATGGCTACACCTTC.

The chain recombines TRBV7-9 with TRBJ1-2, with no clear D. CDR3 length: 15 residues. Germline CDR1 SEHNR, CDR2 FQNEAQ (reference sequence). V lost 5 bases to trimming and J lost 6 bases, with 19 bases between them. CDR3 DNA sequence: TGTGCCAGCAGCGGAGCTTTGACCGAACACGATGGCTACACCTTC. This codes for CASSGALTEHDGYTF.

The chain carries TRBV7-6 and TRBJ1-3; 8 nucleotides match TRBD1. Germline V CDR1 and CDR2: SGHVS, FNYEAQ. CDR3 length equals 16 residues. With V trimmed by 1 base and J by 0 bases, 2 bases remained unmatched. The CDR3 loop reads CASSLEQGGSGNTIYF. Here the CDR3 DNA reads TGTGCCAGCAGCTTAGAACAGGGGGGCTCTGGAAACACCATATATTTT.

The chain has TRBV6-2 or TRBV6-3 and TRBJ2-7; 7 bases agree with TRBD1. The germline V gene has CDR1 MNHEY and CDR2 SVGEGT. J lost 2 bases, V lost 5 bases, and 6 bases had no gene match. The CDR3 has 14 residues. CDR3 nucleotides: TGTGCCAGCAGTGATGACAGGGTACCCTACGAGCAGTACTTC. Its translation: CASSDDRVPYEQYF.

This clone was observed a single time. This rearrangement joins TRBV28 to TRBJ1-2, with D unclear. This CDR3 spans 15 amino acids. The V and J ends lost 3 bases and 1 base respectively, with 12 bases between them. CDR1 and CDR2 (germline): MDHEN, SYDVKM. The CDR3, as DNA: TGTGCCAGCAGTTTGGCAGGTCCCCTTAACTATGGCTACACCTTC. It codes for CASSLAGPLNYGYTF.

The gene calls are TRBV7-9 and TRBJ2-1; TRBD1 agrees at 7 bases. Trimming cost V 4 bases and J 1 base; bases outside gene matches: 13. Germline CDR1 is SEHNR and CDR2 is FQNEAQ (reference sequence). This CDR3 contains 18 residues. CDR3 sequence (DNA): TGTGCCAGCAGCTCCGACGGCCGGCAGGGGGATTCCTACAATGAGCAGTTCTTC. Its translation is CASSSDGRQGDSYNEQFF.

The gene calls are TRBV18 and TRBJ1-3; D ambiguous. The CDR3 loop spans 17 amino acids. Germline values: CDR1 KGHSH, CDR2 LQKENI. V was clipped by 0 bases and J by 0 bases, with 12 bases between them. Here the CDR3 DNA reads TGTGCCAGCTCACCACCGTTGGTGCTGAGCTCTGGAAACACCATATATTTT. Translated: CASSPPLVLSSGNTIYF.

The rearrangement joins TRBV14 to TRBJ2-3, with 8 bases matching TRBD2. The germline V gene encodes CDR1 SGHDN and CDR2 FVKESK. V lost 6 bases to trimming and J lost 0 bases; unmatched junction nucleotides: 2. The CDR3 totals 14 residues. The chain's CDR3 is CASRAGGSTDTQYF. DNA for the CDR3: TGTGCCAGCAGGGCGGGGGGAAGCACAGATACGCAGTATTTT.

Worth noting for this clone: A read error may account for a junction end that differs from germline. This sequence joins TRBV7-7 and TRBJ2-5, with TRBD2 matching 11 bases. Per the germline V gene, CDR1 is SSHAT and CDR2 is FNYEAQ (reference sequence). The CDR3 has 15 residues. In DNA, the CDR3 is TGTGCTAGCAGCTTAGCGGGGGGGAGGTTAGAGACCCAGTACTTC. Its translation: CASSLAGGRLETQYF.

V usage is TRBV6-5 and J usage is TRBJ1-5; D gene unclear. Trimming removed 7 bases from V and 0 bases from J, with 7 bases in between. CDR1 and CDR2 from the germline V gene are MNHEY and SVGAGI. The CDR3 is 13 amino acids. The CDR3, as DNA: TGTGCCAGCAAGCTAACTAGCAATCAGCCCCAGCATTTT. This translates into CASKLTSNQPQHF.

CDR3 nucleotide sequence: TGTGCCAGCACATTAAATGTCCCACAGGGGGATCAGCCCCAGCATTTT. This translates into CASTLNVPQGDQPQHF. The chain uses TRBV28 and TRBJ1-5, with 8 positions matching TRBD1. The germline V gene has CDR1 MDHEN and CDR2 SYDVKM. The CDR3 totals 16 residues. Unmatched junction bases numbered 13, after V lost 7 bases and J lost 5 bases.

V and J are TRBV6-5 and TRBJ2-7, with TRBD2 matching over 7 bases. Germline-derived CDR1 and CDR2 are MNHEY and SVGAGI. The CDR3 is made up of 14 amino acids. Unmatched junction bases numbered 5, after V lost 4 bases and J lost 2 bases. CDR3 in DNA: TGTGCCAGCAGTTGGACGGGAGGCCCCTACGAGCAGTACTTC. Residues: CASSWTGGPYEQYF.

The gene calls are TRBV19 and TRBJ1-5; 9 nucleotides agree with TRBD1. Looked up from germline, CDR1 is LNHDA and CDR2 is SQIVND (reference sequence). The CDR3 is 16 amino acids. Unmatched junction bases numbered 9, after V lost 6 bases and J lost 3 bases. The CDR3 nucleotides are TGTGCCAGTAGCCCATCCGGGACAGGGTTCAATCAGCCCCAGCATTTT. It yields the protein CASSPSGTGFNQPQHF.

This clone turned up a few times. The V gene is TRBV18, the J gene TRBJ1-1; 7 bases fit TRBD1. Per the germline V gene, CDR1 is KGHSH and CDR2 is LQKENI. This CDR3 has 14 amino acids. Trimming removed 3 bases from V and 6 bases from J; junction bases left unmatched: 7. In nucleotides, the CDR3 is TGTGCCAGCTCACCGGAGGGACAGAGGGCTGAAGCTTTCTTT. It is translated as CASSPEGQRAEAFF.

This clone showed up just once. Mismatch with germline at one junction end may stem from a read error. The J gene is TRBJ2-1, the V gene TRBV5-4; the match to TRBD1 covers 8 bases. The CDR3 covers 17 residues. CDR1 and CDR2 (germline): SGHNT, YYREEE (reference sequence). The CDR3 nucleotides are TGTGCCAGCAGCCCGGGGACAGGAACTTTAACCTACGATGAGCAGTTCTTC. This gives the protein CASSPGTGTLTYDEQFF.

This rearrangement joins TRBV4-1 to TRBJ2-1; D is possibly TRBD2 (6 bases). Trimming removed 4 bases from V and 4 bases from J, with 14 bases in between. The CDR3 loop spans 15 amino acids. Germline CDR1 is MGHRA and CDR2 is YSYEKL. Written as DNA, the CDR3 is TGCGCCAGCAGCCCCCTTGAGCGGGCATACAATGAGCAGTTCTTC. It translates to CASSPLERAYNEQFF.

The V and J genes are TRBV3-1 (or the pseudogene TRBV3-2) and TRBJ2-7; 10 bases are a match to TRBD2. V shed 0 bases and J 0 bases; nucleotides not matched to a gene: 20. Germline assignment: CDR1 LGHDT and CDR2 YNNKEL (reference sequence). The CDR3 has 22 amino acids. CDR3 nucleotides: TGTGCCAGCAGCCAAGATCGTCCGAATGGGCTAGCGGGAGTTCGTAGCTCCTACGAGCAGTACTTC. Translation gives CASSQDRPNGLAGVRSSYEQYF.

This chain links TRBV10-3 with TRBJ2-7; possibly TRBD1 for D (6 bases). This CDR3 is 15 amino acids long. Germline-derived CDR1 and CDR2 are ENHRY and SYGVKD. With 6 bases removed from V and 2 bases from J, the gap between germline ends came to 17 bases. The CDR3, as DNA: TGTGCCATCAGAGGGACACAGGGTAATCCCTACGAGCAGTACTTC. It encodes CAIRGTQGNPYEQYF.

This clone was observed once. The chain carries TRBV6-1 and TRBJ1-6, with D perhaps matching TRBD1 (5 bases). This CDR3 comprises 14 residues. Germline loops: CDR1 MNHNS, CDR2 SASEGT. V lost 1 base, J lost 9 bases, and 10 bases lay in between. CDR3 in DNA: TGTGCCAGCAGTGAAGTCGTGGGGCTTTCACCCCTCCACTTT. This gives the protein CASSEVVGLSPLHF.